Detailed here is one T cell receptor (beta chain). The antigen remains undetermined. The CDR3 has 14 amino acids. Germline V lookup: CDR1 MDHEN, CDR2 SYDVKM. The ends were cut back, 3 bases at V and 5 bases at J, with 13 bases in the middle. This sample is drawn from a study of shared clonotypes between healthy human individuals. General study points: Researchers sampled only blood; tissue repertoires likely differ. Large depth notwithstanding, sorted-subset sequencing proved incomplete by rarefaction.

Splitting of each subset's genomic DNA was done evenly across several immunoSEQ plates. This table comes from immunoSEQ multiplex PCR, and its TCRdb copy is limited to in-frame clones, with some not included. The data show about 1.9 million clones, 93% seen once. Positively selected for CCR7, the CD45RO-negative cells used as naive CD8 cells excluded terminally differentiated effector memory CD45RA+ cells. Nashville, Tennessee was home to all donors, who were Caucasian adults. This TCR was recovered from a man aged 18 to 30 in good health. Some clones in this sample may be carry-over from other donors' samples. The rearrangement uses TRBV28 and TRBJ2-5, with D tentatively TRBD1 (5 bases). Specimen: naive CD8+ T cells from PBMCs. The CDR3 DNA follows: TGTGCCAGCAGTTTTTCAGGGATGGTTGAGACCCAGTACTTC. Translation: CASSFSGMVETQYF.